This T cell receptor (beta chain) was captured in a study of low-dose radiotherapy and immunotherapy resistance in tumors. Study-wide background: 1 Gy per fraction was delivered to Cohort 2 every two weeks, for 13 Gy total over 26 weeks. The study administered intravenous cyclophosphamide at 200 mg/m2 every two weeks, one day ahead of radiation and immunotherapy.

First-strand cDNA used TRAV- and TRBV-specific primers, covering alpha and beta chains. Using a constant-region primer together with a V-primer adapter, TCRs were subjected to 15 to 20 PCR cycles of amplification. TCRdb called the reads again in MiXCR, with one record for every CDR3 protein. Seen here are under 35,000 distinct CDR3 sequences, 45% to 50% observed once, and the top ten hold 5% to 6%. This CDR3 has 12 amino acids. Trimming took off 5 bases at V and 5 bases at J, with 8 bases between the two ends. Per germline, CDR1 KGHDR and CDR2 SFDVKD. The time point: after trial treatment. Noted treatment: LDRT plus nivolumab, ipilimumab, low-dose cyclophosphamide and aspirin (RACIN trial).

Sample: PBMCs, taken after low-dose radiotherapy plus immunotherapy. This sequence originates from a male donor with gallbladder cancer. The chain is built from TRBV24-1 and TRBJ1-2; D gene unclear. The CDR3 here is CATSAEGYGYTF. CDR3 nucleotide sequence: TGTGCCACCAGTGCAGAAGGTTATGGCTACACCTTC.